One T cell receptor beta chain is described in this entry. These data come from a study of blood T cell repertoires in COVID-19. Looking at the study overall: The study drew acute and convalescent COVID-19 samples from the United States, Italy and Spain.

This CDR3 contains 13 residues. Germline V gene lookup returns CDR1 SNHLY and CDR2 FYNNEI. V lost 5 bases, J lost 5 bases, and 13 bases lay in between. The participants were between roughly 18 and 100 years old and came from roughly 24 US areas. Clinical history reported by participants formed the basis on which cohorts were assigned. In the original processing: Reference gene primer amplification in the assay estimated nucleated cell counts. The data were produced by immunoSEQ multiplex PCR, yet TCRdb's version contains in-frame clones alone and is incomplete. That table furnishes V, J and clone size, whereas the DNA furnished D and trimming. The table shows about 210,000 clones, with roughly 91% occurring only once.

The clonotype comes from a man aged 25-45 years in a cohort exposed to, infected with or recovered from COVID-19 (not recorded which). V and J are TRBV2 and TRBJ2-7; a weak D match, TRBD1 (8 bases). The sequencing input was PBMCs or T cells enriched from blood (not recorded which). The CDR3 sequence is CASSWTGRDEQYF. The DNA of the CDR3 is TGTGCCAGCAGTTGGACAGGGAGGGACGAGCAGTACTTC.